The 21 T cell receptor beta chains given below trace back to one sample, sequenced in a study of blood T cell repertoires in COVID-19. Only in-frame clones appear in the TCRdb table, and some are missing; sequencing was by immunoSEQ multiplex PCR. Among roughly 670,000 clones, around 89% were seen once, and the ten largest hold under 0.3%. Sequenced sample: peripheral blood. The receptors originated from a woman aged 18-29 years with acute or convalescent COVID-19.

The rearrangement links TRBV12-3 or TRBV12-4 to TRBJ2-7; D unclear. CDR3 size: 12 residues. V was pared by 2 bases and J by 6 bases, with 8 bases between. The CDR3 loop reads CASSLNPGEQYF. The CDR3 nucleotides are TGTGCCAGCAGTTTAAACCCGGGCGAGCAGTACTTC.

The V call is TRBV19, the J call TRBJ1-2, with TRBD1 as a possible D gene (6 bases). V was cut by 8 bases and J by 2 bases, with 18 bases left in between. Germline-derived CDR1 and CDR2 are LNHDA and SQIVND (reference sequence). This CDR3 region has 15 residues. In DNA form, the CDR3 reads TGTGCCAGTTCCCTTGGCGGGGGCGCGAACTATGGCTACACCTTC. Translation: CASSLGGGANYGYTF. The complete variable domain, with remaining parts taken from reference TRBV19 and TRBJ1-2, reads DGGITQSPKYLFRKEGQNVTLSCEQNLNHDAMYWYRQDPGQGLRLIYYSQIVNDFQKGDIAEGYSVSREKKESFPLTVTSAQKNPTAFYLCASSLGGGANYGYTFGSGTRLTVV.

The rearrangement links TRBV7-2 to TRBJ1-6; 7 nucleotides agree with TRBD1. Germline CDR1 SGHTA, CDR2 FQGNSA. Losses at the gene ends were 5 bases for V and 7 bases for J; bases not matched to a gene: 8. The CDR3 extends over 15 amino acids. The CDR3 is CASSPLQGDNSPLHF. CDR3 sequence (DNA): TGTGCCAGCAGCCCACTTCAGGGGGACAATTCACCCCTCCACTTT.

J is TRBJ1-4 and V is TRBV28, with 7 bases identical to TRBD1. Germline values: CDR1 MDHEN, CDR2 SYDVKM. Germline trimming cut 8 bases from V and 3 bases from J; bases unmatched to any gene: 3. This CDR3 has 13 residues. CDR3 in DNA: TGTGCCAGCCTCGACAGGGCTAATGAAAAACTGTTTTTT. This translates into CASLDRANEKLFF.

The chain has TRBV24-1 and TRBJ1-1, with 8 bases identical to TRBD1. Trimming at V came to 4 bases and at J to 6 bases, leaving 6 bases not matched to a gene. The CDR3 totals 14 residues. Germline values: CDR1 KGHDR, CDR2 SFDVKD. The DNA of the CDR3 is TGTGCCACCAGTGACCGCAGACAGGGGTCTGAAGCTTTCTTT. Translation: CATSDRRQGSEAFF.

The chain joins TRBV30 to TRBJ2-7; 11 nucleotides align to TRBD2. Trimming took 0 bases from V and 2 from J; bases not matched to a gene: 9. Germline CDR1 GTSNPN, CDR2 SVGIG (reference sequence). The CDR3 totals 17 residues. This CDR3 is CAWSVNLAGGTPYEQYF. The CDR3 bases are TGTGCCTGGAGTGTAAATCTAGCGGGGGGTACTCCCTACGAGCAGTACTTC.

The chain is built from TRBV11-2 and TRBJ1-2, with D possibly TRBD1 on 6 matching bases. This CDR3 is built from 17 residues. V gave up 0 bases and J gave up 8 bases, with 22 bases separating them. The germline CDR1 and CDR2 sequences are SGHAT and FQNNGV. The CDR3 sequence: CASSLDPPDRTFLGYTF. The DNA of the CDR3 is TGTGCCAGCAGCTTAGACCCGCCGGACAGAACCTTCTTGGGCTACACCTTC.

The chain uses TRBV9 and TRBJ2-3, with TRBD2 matching over 11 bases. The CDR3 spans 17 residues. CDR1 SGDLS and CDR2 YYNGEE come from the germline V gene. V shed 0 bases and J 2 bases; nucleotides not matched to a gene: 5. CDR3 DNA sequence: TGTGCCAGCAGCGTAGATATAGCGGGGGGGAACACAGATACGCAGTATTTT. It codes for CASSVDIAGGNTDTQYF.

This rearrangement joins TRBV6-5 to TRBJ1-1, with D possibly TRBD1 on 5 matching bases. Trimming cost V 6 bases and J 0 bases, with 11 bases left between them. This CDR3 region has 14 residues. Germline lookup yields CDR1 MNHEY and CDR2 SVGAGI. This CDR3 reads CASSRGGVNTEAFF. As DNA, the CDR3 is TGTGCCAGCAGCCGCGGGGGGGTGAACACTGAAGCTTTCTTT.

The chain couples TRBV7-9 to TRBJ2-1, with 8 bases identical to TRBD2. Per the germline V gene, CDR1 is SEHNR and CDR2 is FQNEAQ (reference sequence). CDR3 length: 18 amino acids. Germline trimming cut 5 bases from V and 4 bases from J; bases unmatched to any gene: 16. Written as DNA, the CDR3 is TGTGCCAGCAGCCCAAGGGCAAGAGCGGGGGCCCTTTACAATGAGCAGTTCTTC. This gives the protein CASSPRARAGALYNEQFF.

Remarks on this clone: An end of the junction differs from the germline gene, which may be a read error. V usage is TRBV18 and J usage is TRBJ1-3; TRBD1 aligns across 7 bases. Germline CDR1 reads KGHSH; CDR2 reads LQKENI. The CDR3 is 16 residues long. CDR3 loop: CASSPGTVFSGSTIYF. The CDR3 region has the DNA TGTGCCAGCTCACCCGGGACAGTCTTCTCTGGAAGCACCATATATTTT.

This sequence joins TRBV9 and TRBJ1-3; 7 bases align to TRBD1. The V segment lost 2 bases and the J segment 2 bases; nucleotides outside the gene matches: 4. The germline gives CDR1 SGDLS, CDR2 YYNGEE. The CDR3 has 15 residues. CDR3 sequence reads: CASSVGTDAGNTIYF. In nucleotides, the CDR3 is TGTGCCAGCAGCGTTGGGACAGATGCTGGAAACACCATATATTTT.

The chain combines TRBV9 with TRBJ2-1, with 8 bases aligning to TRBD1. The CDR3 consists of 15 residues. The germline V gene encodes CDR1 SGDLS and CDR2 YYNGEE. V lost 3 bases, J lost 7 bases, and 9 bases stayed unmatched. The CDR3 sequence: CASSEQTGATNEQFF. CDR3 bases: TGTGCCAGCAGCGAGCAGACAGGGGCTACGAATGAGCAGTTCTTC. The full variable domain, completed using reference TRBV9 and TRBJ2-1, is DSGVTQTPKHLITATGQRVTLRCSPRSGDLSVYWYQQSLDQGLQFLIQYYNGEERAKGNILERFSAQQFPDLHSELNLSSLELGDSALYFCASSEQTGATNEQFFGPGTRLTVL.

The chain employs TRBV4-1 and TRBJ2-5; 9 nucleotides agree with TRBD2. CDR3 length: 17 residues. V was pared by 0 bases and J by 4 bases, with 9 bases of the junction left unmatched. Germline CDR1 and CDR2: MGHRA and YSYEKL. The CDR3 region has the DNA TGCGCCAGCAGCCAAGAAGAAAGTAGCGGGGGATTAGAGACCCAGTACTTC. The encoded protein is CASSQEESSGGLETQYF.

The J gene is TRBJ1-1, the V gene TRBV2, with 10 bases fitting TRBD1. The V and J ends lost 5 bases and 9 bases, in that order; junction bases with no gene match: 3. This CDR3 comprises 12 residues. The germline V gene encodes CDR1 SNHLY and CDR2 FYNNEI. The CDR3 loop reads CASSLGQGKAFF. The CDR3 bases are TGTGCCAGCAGTTTGGGACAGGGGAAAGCTTTCTTT.

The rearrangement uses TRBV30 and TRBJ1-2; TRBD1 agrees at 9 bases. Germline CDR1 is GTSNPN and CDR2 is SVGIG (reference sequence). V lost 2 bases, J lost 8 bases, and 9 bases stayed unmatched. There are 14 residues in the CDR3. This CDR3 reads CAWSLPGTGHGYTF. The CDR3 DNA reads as TGTGCCTGGAGTCTCCCGGGGACAGGGCACGGCTACACCTTC.

V usage is TRBV2 and J usage is TRBJ2-7; TRBD1 matches 8 bases. CDR3 size: 14 residues. Looked up from germline, CDR1 is SNHLY and CDR2 is FYNNEI. The V segment lost 5 bases and the J segment 3 bases; nucleotides outside the gene matches: 6. In DNA form, the CDR3 reads TGTGCCAGCAGTCGTCGTGACAGGGGCTACGAGCAGTACTTC. It is translated as CASSRRDRGYEQYF.

V usage is TRBV12-5 and J usage is TRBJ2-4; 7 nucleotides line up with TRBD1. Germline assignment: CDR1 LGHNT and CDR2 FRNRAP. The CDR3 is made up of 14 amino acids. The V gene end was trimmed by 6 bases and the J gene end by 6 bases; junction bases not matched to a gene: 8. The CDR3 is CASGPDRVGNIQYF. The CDR3 nucleotides are TGTGCTAGTGGCCCCGACAGGGTTGGAAACATTCAGTACTTC.

The CDR3 DNA is TGTGCCTGGAGGTCGACACCAAACACTGAAGCTTTCTTT. It encodes CAWRSTPNTEAFF. The V call is TRBV30, the J call TRBJ1-1; D is unclear. CDR3 length: 13 amino acids. CDR1 is GTSNPN, CDR2 SVGIG, per germline (reference sequence). Trimming removed 3 bases at V and 2 bases at J, with 10 bases between.

This rearrangement joins TRBV3-1 (or the pseudogene TRBV3-2) to TRBJ2-2; 9 bases align to TRBD2. After removal of 4 bases from V and 2 bases from J, the junction contained 8 bases not matched to a gene. Germline V lookup: CDR1 LGHDT, CDR2 YNNKEL (reference sequence). There are 17 residues in the CDR3. The CDR3 DNA reads TGTGCCAGCAGCCGCAGCGGGGGGCACCTTAACACCGGGGAGCTGTTTTTT. Its translation: CASSRSGGHLNTGELFF.

This clone appeared once. The chain is built from TRBV5-1 and TRBJ2-1; 7 bases line up with TRBD2. The CDR3 is made up of 15 amino acids. The V segment lost 7 bases and the J segment 0 bases; nucleotides outside the gene matches: 7. Germline loops: CDR1 SGHRS, CDR2 YFSETQ. In nucleotides, the CDR3 is TGCGCCAGCCATACAGCGGGGAGCTCCTACAATGAGCAGTTCTTC. Residues: CASHTAGSSYNEQFF.